Reported below is one T cell receptor beta chain. This sample stems from a study of CD8+ T cells in alopecia areata. The CDR3 covers 17 residues. Per germline, CDR1 KGHSH and CDR2 LQKENI. Trimming at V came to 1 base and at J to 7 bases, leaving 11 bases not matched to a gene. RNA extraction and reverse transcription yielded cDNA as sequencing template. Method: immunoSEQ multiplex PCR; TCRdb's copy keeps in-frame clones and lacks some. The sample lists 200,000 to 250,000 clones, about 57% occurring once. Documented treatment: oral pan-JAK inhibitor, 5-10 mg twice daily. Source: CD4+ T cells sorted from blood, taken at week 4, from a patient treated with tofacitinib. The receptor was derived from a human donor with alopecia areata. This chain uses TRBV18 with TRBJ2-1; 9 nucleotides match TRBD2. CDR3 in DNA: TGTGCCAGCTCACCACTAGGGCTAGCGGGGACTCCAAATGAGCAGTTCTTC. As protein: CASSPLGLAGTPNEQFF.